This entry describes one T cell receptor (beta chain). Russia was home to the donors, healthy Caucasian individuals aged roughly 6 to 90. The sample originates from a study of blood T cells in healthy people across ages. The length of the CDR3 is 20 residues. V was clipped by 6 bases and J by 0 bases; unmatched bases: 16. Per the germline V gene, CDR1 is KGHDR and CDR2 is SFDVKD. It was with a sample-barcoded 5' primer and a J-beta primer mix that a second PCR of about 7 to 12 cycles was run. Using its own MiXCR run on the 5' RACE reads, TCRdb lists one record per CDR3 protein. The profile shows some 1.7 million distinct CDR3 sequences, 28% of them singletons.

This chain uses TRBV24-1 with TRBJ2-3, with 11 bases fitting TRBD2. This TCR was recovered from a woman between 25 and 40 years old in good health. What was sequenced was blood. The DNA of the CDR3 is TGTGCCACCAGTCCTGCGGGACTAGCGGCTCCCCAACCTAGCACAGATACGCAGTATTTT. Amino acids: CATSPAGLAAPQPSTDTQYF.